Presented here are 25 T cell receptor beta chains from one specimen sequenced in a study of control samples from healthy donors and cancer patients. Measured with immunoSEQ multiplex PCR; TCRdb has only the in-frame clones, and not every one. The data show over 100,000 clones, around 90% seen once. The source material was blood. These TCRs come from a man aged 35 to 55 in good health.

The CDR3 here is CASSSWTEGETQYF. The CDR3 DNA reads TGTGCCAGCAGCAGTTGGACTGAGGGGGAGACCCAGTACTTC. This rearrangement joins TRBV7-6 to TRBJ2-5; either TRBD1 or TRBD2 may supply D (5 bases each). V lost 5 bases to trimming and J lost 5 bases, with 15 bases between them. Germline V gene lookup returns CDR1 SGHVS and CDR2 FNYEAQ. The CDR3 length is 14 residues. Based on the CDR3 plus reference TRBV7-6 and TRBJ2-5, the full variable domain is GAGVSQSPRYKVTKRGQDVALRCDPISGHVSLYWYRQALGQGPEFLTYFNYEAQQDKSGLPNDRFSAERPEGSISTLTIQRTEQRDSAMYRCASSSWTEGETQYFGPGTRLLVL.

CDR3 in amino acids: CASSAGTLGNEQFF. The CDR3 nucleotides are TGCGCCAGCAGCGCCGGGACCCTCGGCAATGAGCAGTTCTTC. This chain joins TRBV5-1 and TRBJ2-1, with D possibly called TRBD1 or TRBD2 (5 bases each). With 4 bases removed from V and 6 bases from J, the gap between germline ends came to 14 bases. The CDR3 extends over 14 amino acids. Germline CDR1 and CDR2: SGHRS and YFSETQ.

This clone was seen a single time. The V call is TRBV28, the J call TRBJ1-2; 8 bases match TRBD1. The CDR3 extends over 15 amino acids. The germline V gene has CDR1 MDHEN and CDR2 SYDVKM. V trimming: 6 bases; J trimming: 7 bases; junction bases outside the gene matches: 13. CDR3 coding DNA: TGTGCCAGCAGACCCATGAGAGGACAGGGCTCTGGCTACACCTTC. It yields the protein CASRPMRGQGSGYTF.

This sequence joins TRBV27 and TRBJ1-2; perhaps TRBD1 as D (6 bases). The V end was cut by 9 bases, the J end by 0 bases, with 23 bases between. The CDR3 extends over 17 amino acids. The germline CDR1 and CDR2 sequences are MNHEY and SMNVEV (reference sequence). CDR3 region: CASTNTGAAIANYGYTF. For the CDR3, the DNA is TGTGCCAGTACCAACACGGGGGCAGCAATAGCTAACTATGGCTACACCTTC.

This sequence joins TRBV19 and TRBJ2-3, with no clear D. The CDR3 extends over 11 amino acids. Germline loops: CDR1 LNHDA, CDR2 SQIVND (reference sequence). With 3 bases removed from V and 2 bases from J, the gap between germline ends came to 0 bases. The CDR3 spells CASSITDTQYF. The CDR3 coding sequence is TGTGCCAGTAGTATCACAGATACGCAGTATTTT.

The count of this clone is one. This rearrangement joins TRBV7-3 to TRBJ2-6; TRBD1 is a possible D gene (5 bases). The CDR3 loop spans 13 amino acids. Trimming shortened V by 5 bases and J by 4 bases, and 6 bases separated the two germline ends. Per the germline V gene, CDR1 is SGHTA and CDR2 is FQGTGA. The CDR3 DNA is TGTGCCAGCAGCGGGGCCGGGGCCAACGTCCTGACTTTC. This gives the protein CASSGAGANVLTF.

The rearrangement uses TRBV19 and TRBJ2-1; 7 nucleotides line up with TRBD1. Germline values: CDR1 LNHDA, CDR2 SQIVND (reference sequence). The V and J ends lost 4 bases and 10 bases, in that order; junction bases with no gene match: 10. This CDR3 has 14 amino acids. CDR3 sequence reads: CASSTGADRAEQFF. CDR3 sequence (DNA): TGTGCCAGTAGTACCGGAGCTGACAGGGCAGAGCAGTTCTTC.

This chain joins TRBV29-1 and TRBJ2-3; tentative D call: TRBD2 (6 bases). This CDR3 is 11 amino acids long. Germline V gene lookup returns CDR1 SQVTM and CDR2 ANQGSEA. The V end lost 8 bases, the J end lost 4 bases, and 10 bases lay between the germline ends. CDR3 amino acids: CSFPGADTQYF. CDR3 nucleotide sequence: TGCAGCTTCCCGGGAGCAGATACGCAGTATTTT.

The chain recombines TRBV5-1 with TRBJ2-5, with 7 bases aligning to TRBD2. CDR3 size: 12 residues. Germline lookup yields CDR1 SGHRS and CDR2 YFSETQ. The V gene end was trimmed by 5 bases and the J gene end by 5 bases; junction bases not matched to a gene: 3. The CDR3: CASRREGETQYF. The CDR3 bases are TGCGCCAGCAGGAGGGAGGGTGAGACCCAGTACTTC.

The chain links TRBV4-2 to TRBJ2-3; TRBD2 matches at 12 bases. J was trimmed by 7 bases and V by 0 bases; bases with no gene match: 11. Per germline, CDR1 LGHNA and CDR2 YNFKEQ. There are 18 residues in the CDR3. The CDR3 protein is CASSQETSGGQVLHTQYF. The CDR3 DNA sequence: TGTGCCAGCAGCCAAGAAACTAGCGGGGGGCAAGTGTTGCATACGCAGTATTTT.

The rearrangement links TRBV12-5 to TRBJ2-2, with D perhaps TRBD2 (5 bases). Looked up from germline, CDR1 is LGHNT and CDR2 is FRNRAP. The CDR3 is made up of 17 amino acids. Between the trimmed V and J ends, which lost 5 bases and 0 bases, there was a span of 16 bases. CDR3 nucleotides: TGTGCTAGTGGTCCGGACGGACTTTTGGCGAACACCGGGGAGCTGTTTTTT. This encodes CASGPDGLLANTGELFF.

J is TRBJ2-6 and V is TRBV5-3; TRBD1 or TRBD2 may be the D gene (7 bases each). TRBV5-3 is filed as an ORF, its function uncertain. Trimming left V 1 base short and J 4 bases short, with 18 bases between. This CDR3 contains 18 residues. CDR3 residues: CARSLFGGTDTGANVLTF. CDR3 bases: TGTGCCAGAAGCTTGTTCGGGGGGACAGACACAGGGGCCAACGTCCTGACTTTC.

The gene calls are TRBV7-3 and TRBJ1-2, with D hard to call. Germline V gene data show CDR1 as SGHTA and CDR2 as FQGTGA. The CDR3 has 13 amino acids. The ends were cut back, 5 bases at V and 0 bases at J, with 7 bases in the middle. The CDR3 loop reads CASSISPNYGYTF. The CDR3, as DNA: TGTGCCAGCAGCATTTCTCCTAACTATGGCTACACCTTC.

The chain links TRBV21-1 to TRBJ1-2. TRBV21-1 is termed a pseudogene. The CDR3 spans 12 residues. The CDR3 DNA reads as TGTGCCAGCAGCAAGAAGTGCTATGGCTACACCTTC. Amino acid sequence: CASSKKCYGYTF.

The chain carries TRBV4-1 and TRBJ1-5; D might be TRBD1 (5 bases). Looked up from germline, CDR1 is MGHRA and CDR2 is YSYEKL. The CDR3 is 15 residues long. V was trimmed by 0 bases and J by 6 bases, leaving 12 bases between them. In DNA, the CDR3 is TGCGCCAGCAGCCAAGAGCAAGGGGTCTCTCAGCCCCAGCATTTT. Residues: CASSQEQGVSQPQHF.

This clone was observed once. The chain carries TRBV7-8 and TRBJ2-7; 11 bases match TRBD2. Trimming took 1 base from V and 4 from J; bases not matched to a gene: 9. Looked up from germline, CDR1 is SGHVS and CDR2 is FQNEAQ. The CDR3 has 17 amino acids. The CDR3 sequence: CASSLGLAGGMVYEQYF. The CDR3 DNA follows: TGTGCCAGCAGCTTAGGTCTAGCGGGGGGAATGGTTTACGAGCAGTACTTC.

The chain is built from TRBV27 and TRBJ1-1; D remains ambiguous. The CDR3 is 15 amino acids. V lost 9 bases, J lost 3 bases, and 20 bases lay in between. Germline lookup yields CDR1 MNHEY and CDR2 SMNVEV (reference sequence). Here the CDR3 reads CASNTVPGLHTEAFF. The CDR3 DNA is TGTGCCAGTAACACCGTCCCCGGGCTTCACACTGAAGCTTTCTTT.

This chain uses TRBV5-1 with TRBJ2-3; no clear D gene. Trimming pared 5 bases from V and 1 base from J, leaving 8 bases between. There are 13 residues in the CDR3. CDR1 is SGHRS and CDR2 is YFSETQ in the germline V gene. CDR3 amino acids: CASSFGGTDTQYF. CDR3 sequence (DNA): TGCGCCAGCAGTTTTGGGGGCACAGATACGCAGTATTTT.

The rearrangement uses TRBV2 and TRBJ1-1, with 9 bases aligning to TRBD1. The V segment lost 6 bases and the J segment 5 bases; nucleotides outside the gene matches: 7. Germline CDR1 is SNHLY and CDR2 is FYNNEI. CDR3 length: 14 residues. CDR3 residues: CASRARQGGTEAFF. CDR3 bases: TGTGCCAGCAGAGCTAGACAGGGGGGGACTGAAGCTTTCTTT.

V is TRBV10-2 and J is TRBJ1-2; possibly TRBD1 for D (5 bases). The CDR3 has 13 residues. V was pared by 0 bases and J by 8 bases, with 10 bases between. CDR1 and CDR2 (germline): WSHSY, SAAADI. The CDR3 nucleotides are TGCGCCAGCAGTGAGTCGAGAGGGGACGGCTACACCTTC. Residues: CASSESRGDGYTF.

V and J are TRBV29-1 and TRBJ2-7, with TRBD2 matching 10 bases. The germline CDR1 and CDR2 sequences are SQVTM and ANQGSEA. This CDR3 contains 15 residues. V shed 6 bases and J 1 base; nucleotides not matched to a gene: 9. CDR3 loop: CSVNGLAGESYEQYF. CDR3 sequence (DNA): TGCAGCGTAAACGGGCTAGCGGGGGAGTCCTACGAGCAGTACTTC.

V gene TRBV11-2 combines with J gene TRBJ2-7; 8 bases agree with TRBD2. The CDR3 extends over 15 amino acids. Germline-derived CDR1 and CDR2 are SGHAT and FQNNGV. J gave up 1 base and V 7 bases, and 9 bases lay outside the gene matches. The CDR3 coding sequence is TGTGCCAGCACCGTAGGGTCTAGCGGGTCCTACGAGCAGTACTTC. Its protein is CASTVGSSGSYEQYF.

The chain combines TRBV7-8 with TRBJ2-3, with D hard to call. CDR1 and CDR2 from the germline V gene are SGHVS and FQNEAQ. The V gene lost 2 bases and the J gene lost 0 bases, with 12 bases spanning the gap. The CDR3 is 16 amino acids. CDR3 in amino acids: CASSLMDVSSTDTQYF. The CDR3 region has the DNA TGTGCCAGCAGCTTAATGGACGTCTCTAGCACAGATACGCAGTATTTT.

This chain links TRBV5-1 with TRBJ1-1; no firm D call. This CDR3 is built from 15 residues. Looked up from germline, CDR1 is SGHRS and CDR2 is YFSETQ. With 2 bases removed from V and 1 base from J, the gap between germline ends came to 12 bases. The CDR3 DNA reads TGCGCCAGCAGCTTCTTTTCGGAAGGGAACACTGAAGCTTTCTTT. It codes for CASSFFSEGNTEAFF.

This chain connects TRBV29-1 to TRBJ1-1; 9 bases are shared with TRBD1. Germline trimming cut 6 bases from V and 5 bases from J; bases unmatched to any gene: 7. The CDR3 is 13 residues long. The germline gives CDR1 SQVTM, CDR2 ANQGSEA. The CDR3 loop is CSVAFGQGTEAFF. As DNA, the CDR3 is TGCAGCGTGGCCTTCGGACAGGGGACTGAAGCTTTCTTT.